These 30 T cell receptor beta chains were sequenced from one sample in a study of PD-1 blockade in classical Hodgkin lymphoma (dated by TCRdb to about 2020). Libraries were built with the immunoSEQ multiplex PCR assay. The table was pulled from immuneACCESS by TCRdb, which kept in-frame rearrangements only. Such tables lose some clones; where checked, under half of the loss comes from unresolved V genes, and the rest has no known cause. The sample table lists 20,000 to 25,000 clones, over 65% of them with a count of one. Of the sample, approximately 23% is held by the ten largest clones. Explained via the paper, the time point label denotes: cycle 4 day 1 (C4D1), after five to seven weeks of nivolumab. Every trial patient had relapsed after autologous stem cell transplantation, and cohorts A, B and C differed in prior brentuximab vedotin exposure. This specimen was peripheral blood mononuclear cells (PBMCs), taken before the fourth cycle of nivolumab. Source of these receptors: a human donor with classical Hodgkin lymphoma.

CDR3 nucleotides: TGTGCCAGCAGTTACACTACTGGGCAGCAAGAGACCCAGTACTTC. It encodes CASSYTTGQQETQYF. The genes are TRBV6-5 and TRBJ2-5; D is undetermined. This CDR3 has 15 amino acids. Germline V lookup: CDR1 MNHEY, CDR2 SVGAGI. The V end lost 2 bases, the J end lost 2 bases, and 12 bases lay between the germline ends.

This clone was seen many times. This chain joins TRBV19 and TRBJ2-7; 8 positions agree with TRBD1. The CDR3 spans 15 residues. Per the germline V gene, CDR1 is LNHDA and CDR2 is SQIVND (reference sequence). The J segment lost 5 bases and the V segment lost 3 bases, leaving 9 bases of the junction unmatched. The CDR3 region has the DNA TGTGCCAGTAGTATTGCGCTGACAGGGGAGCACGAGCAGTACTTC. As protein: CASSIALTGEHEQYF.

In this sample, this clone turned up once. This chain joins TRBV7-2 and TRBJ1-5; D perhaps matches TRBD1 (5 bases). Trimming left V 3 bases short and J 9 bases short, with 21 bases between. The germline CDR1 and CDR2 sequences are SGHTA and FQGNSA. This CDR3 comprises 16 residues. CDR3 sequence: CASSLTPGPFPGPQHF. The CDR3 nucleotides are TGTGCCAGCAGCTTGACACCGGGACCCTTCCCGGGGCCCCAGCATTTT.

This clone has a handful of counts. The CDR3 reads CSVEINRGEDTQYF. The CDR3 DNA is TGCAGCGTTGAGATTAACCGGGGGGAAGATACGCAGTATTTT. The chain carries TRBV29-1 and TRBJ2-3; the match to TRBD2 covers 7 bases. V lost 3 bases, J lost 5 bases, and 8 bases stayed unmatched. Germline V lookup: CDR1 SQVTM, CDR2 ANQGSEA. The CDR3 totals 14 residues.

By sample share, this clone is medium-sized (0.01 to 0.1%). The rearrangement links TRBV19 to TRBJ1-2, with D perhaps matching TRBD1 (5 bases). The CDR3 totals 14 residues. V was cut by 5 bases and J by 4 bases, with 14 bases left in between. CDR1 LNHDA and CDR2 SQIVND come from the germline V gene (reference sequence). CDR3 sequence: CASSWGRGAYGYTF. CDR3 nucleotide sequence: TGTGCCAGTAGTTGGGGACGAGGGGCCTATGGCTACACCTTC. Filled out from reference TRBV19 and TRBJ1-2, the complete variable domain reads DGGITQSPKYLFRKEGQNVTLSCEQNLNHDAMYWYRQDPGQGLRLIYYSQIVNDFQKGDIAEGYSVSREKKESFPLTVTSAQKNPTAFYLCASSWGRGAYGYTFGSGTRLTVV.

The gene calls are TRBV19 and TRBJ1-3, with D unresolved. Trimming left V 6 bases short and J 7 bases short, with 16 bases between. Looked up from germline, CDR1 is LNHDA and CDR2 is SQIVND (reference sequence). CDR3 length: 14 amino acids. This chain's CDR3 is CASRDTGRSNTIYF. The CDR3 coding sequence is TGTGCCAGTAGAGACACCGGACGGAGCAACACCATATATTTT.

J is TRBJ2-7 and V is TRBV7-8; the D gene is possibly TRBD2 (6 bases). Germline V gene lookup returns CDR1 SGHVS and CDR2 FQNEAQ. V was cut by 2 bases and J by 0 bases, with 14 bases left in between. The CDR3 runs 16 residues. DNA of the CDR3: TGTGCCAGCAGCTTATGGCTGAACGGGAGCTCCTACGAGCAGTACTTC. Its translation: CASSLWLNGSSYEQYF.

This chain links TRBV9 with TRBJ1-2; D remains unclear. Germline loops: CDR1 SGDLS, CDR2 YYNGEE. V gave up 0 bases and J gave up 3 bases, with 12 bases separating them. There are 15 residues in the CDR3. The CDR3 nucleotides are TGTGCCAGCAGCGTAGTTATCTCTCAAGACTATGGCTACACCTTC. Protein product: CASSVVISQDYGYTF. Using reference TRBV9 and TRBJ1-2 for the parts outside the CDR3, the full variable domain is DSGVTQTPKHLITATGQRVTLRCSPRSGDLSVYWYQQSLDQGLQFLIQYYNGEERAKGNILERFSAQQFPDLHSELNLSSLELGDSALYFCASSVVISQDYGYTFGSGTRLTVV.

This chain uses TRBV7-6 with TRBJ1-1, with D tentatively TRBD1 (5 bases). The ends were cut back, 4 bases at V and 6 bases at J, with 12 bases in the middle. CDR3 length equals 13 residues. Germline values: CDR1 SGHVS, CDR2 FNYEAQ. DNA for the CDR3: TGTGCCAGCAGCTCCCCAGGGTCTGCTGAAGCTTTCTTT. Protein sequence: CASSSPGSAEAFF. The complete variable domain, with remaining parts taken from reference TRBV7-6 and TRBJ1-1, reads GAGVSQSPRYKVTKRGQDVALRCDPISGHVSLYWYRQALGQGPEFLTYFNYEAQQDKSGLPNDRFSAERPEGSISTLTIQRTEQRDSAMYRCASSSPGSAEAFFGQGTRLTVV.

This clone was recorded once. The chain links TRBV6-4 to TRBJ1-1; no firm D call. The CDR3 is 13 residues long. Per the germline V gene, CDR1 is MRHNA and CDR2 is SNTAGT. V lost 6 bases to trimming and J lost 0 bases, with 8 bases between them. The CDR3 region has the DNA TGTGCCAGCAGCCGACAAATGAACACTGAAGCTTTCTTT. Translation: CASSRQMNTEAFF.

This clone was counted between two and nine times. The V gene is TRBV7-9, the J gene TRBJ2-5; 11 bases fit TRBD2. This CDR3 has 17 amino acids. Germline V CDR1 and CDR2: SEHNR, FQNEAQ (reference sequence). The V gene end was trimmed by 5 bases and the J gene end by 4 bases; junction bases not matched to a gene: 12. The CDR3, as DNA: TGTGCCAGCAGCCCGAGGCCCTCTAGCGGGGGGCGAGAGACCCAGTACTTC. It specifies CASSPRPSSGGRETQYF.

There are a few counts of this clone. In nucleotides, the CDR3 is TGTGCCACCAGCAGAACCGACACTGAAGCTTTCTTT. It translates to CATSRTDTEAFF. The V and J genes are TRBV15 and TRBJ1-1; D is unresolved. This CDR3 region has 12 residues. Germline CDR1 LNHNV, CDR2 YYDKDF (reference sequence). The V end was cut by 2 bases, the J end by 3 bases, with 4 bases between. Filled out from reference TRBV15 and TRBJ1-1, the complete variable domain reads DAMVIQNPRYQVTQFGKPVTLSCSQTLNHNVMYWYQQKSSQAPKLLFHYYDKDFNNEADTPDNFQSRRPNTSFCFLDIRSPGLGDTAMYLCATSRTDTEAFFGQGTRLTVV.

V and J are TRBV9 and TRBJ2-3; 10 bases fit TRBD1. Germline V gene lookup returns CDR1 SGDLS and CDR2 YYNGEE. With 0 bases clipped from V and 3 bases from J, the junction kept 4 bases outside the gene matches. CDR3 length: 16 residues. In DNA, the CDR3 is TGTGCCAGCAGCGTAGATGGGGACAGGGGAACAGATACGCAGTATTTT. The encoded protein is CASSVDGDRGTDTQYF.

CDR3 sequence reads: CASRLGLNHQPQHF. DNA for the CDR3: TGTGCCAGCAGGTTGGGGCTGAATCATCAGCCCCAGCATTTT. The chain has TRBV2 and TRBJ1-5; D perhaps matches TRBD1 (5 bases). CDR1 SNHLY and CDR2 FYNNEI come from the germline V gene. V lost 6 bases and J 5 bases, leaving 14 bases between the germline ends. The CDR3 runs 14 residues.

This clone was observed a single time. The J gene is TRBJ1-2, the V gene TRBV6-5; D perhaps matches TRBD1 (5 bases). Germline CDR1 reads MNHEY; CDR2 reads SVGAGI. This CDR3 contains 13 residues. V lost 4 bases and J 7 bases, leaving 13 bases between the germline ends. The CDR3 protein is CASSSPGGVGYTF. CDR3 nucleotides: TGTGCCAGCAGTTCCCCGGGGGGGGTTGGCTACACCTTC.

The V gene is TRBV19, the J gene TRBJ1-5; 7 nucleotides agree with TRBD1. CDR1 is LNHDA and CDR2 is SQIVND in the germline V gene (reference sequence). J gave up 0 bases and V 4 bases, and 3 bases lay outside the gene matches. The CDR3 loop spans 15 amino acids. CDR3: CASSRDRNSNQPQHF. For the CDR3, the DNA is TGTGCCAGTAGTAGGGACAGAAATAGCAATCAGCCCCAGCATTTT.

The chain recombines TRBV19 with TRBJ2-1; 7 nucleotides match TRBD2. The CDR3 extends over 13 amino acids. The trim removed 8 bases at V and 2 bases at J, leaving 3 bases unmatched. The V gene's germline CDR1 is LNHDA and CDR2 SQIVND (reference sequence). The DNA for the CDR3 is TGTGCCAGTTCTAGCGGCGCCTACAATGAGCAGTTCTTC. It yields the protein CASSSGAYNEQFF.

The CDR3 region is CSVLSSYNEQFF. The CDR3 DNA reads TGCAGCGTTTTAAGCTCCTACAATGAGCAGTTCTTC. The chain uses TRBV29-1 and TRBJ2-1; D is unclear. This CDR3 region has 12 residues. Deletions cut 5 bases from V and 0 bases from J, with 5 bases between. Germline CDR1 and CDR2: SQVTM and ANQGSEA.

CDR3 in DNA: TGTGCCAGCAGCTTGGGACAGGGGATCTATGGCTACACCTTC. Translating gives CASSLGQGIYGYTF. The chain links TRBV5-4 to TRBJ1-2; TRBD1 matches at 8 bases. Germline-derived CDR1 and CDR2 are SGHNT and YYREEE (reference sequence). This CDR3 is built from 14 residues. J lost 4 bases, V lost 0 bases, and 2 bases had no gene match.

The chain carries TRBV18 and TRBJ2-5; TRBD1 matches at 12 bases. This CDR3 is built from 16 residues. V gave up 5 bases and J gave up 5 bases; unmatched junction bases: 9. CDR1 is KGHSH and CDR2 is LQKENI in the germline V gene. The CDR3 region is CASSTSGTGGMETQYF. Here the CDR3 DNA reads TGTGCCAGCTCAACCTCCGGGACAGGGGGCATGGAGACCCAGTACTTC.

The rearrangement links TRBV4-2 to TRBJ2-5; D call uncertain. Germline V lookup: CDR1 LGHNA, CDR2 YNFKEQ. Trimming took 0 bases from V and 7 from J, leaving 12 bases between them. CDR3 length: 14 amino acids. CDR3 in DNA: TGTGCCAGCAGCCAAGAGTCACGATCGGGGACCCAGTACTTC. It encodes CASSQESRSGTQYF.

DNA of the CDR3: TGTGCCAGTATTCGACCGGGGACAGGGGTCCCTGAAGCTTTCTTT. Its translation: CASIRPGTGVPEAFF. The chain links TRBV19 to TRBJ1-1, with 10 bases that match TRBD1. The trim removed 7 bases at V and 6 bases at J, leaving 11 bases unmatched. This CDR3 is 15 amino acids long. The V gene's germline CDR1 is LNHDA and CDR2 SQIVND (reference sequence).

The CDR3 DNA follows: TGTGCCAGCGGCAGGACTCGCGGGGAGCTGTTTTTT. Translating gives CASGRTRGELFF. The rearrangement joins TRBV11-3 to TRBJ2-2; possible D gene TRBD2, 5 bases. The CDR3 loop spans 12 amino acids. Trimming shortened V by 8 bases and J by 7 bases, and 11 bases separated the two germline ends. Germline V lookup: CDR1 SGHNT, CDR2 YENEEA.

The gene calls are TRBV19 and TRBJ2-7, with D uncertain. The germline CDR1 and CDR2 sequences are LNHDA and SQIVND (reference sequence). Trimming pared 4 bases from V and 6 bases from J, leaving 13 bases between. CDR3 size: 13 residues. As DNA, the CDR3 is TGTGCCAGTAGTAAAACAGACTCCCCCGAGCAGTACTTC. It yields the protein CASSKTDSPEQYF. Supplemented by reference TRBV19 and TRBJ2-7, the full variable domain reads DGGITQSPKYLFRKEGQNVTLSCEQNLNHDAMYWYRQDPGQGLRLIYYSQIVNDFQKGDIAEGYSVSREKKESFPLTVTSAQKNPTAFYLCASSKTDSPEQYFGPGTRLTVT.

This clone was counted ten times or more. Germline and junction disagree at one end, which may indicate a read error. The identical CDR3 is also encoded by other nucleotide sequences in the sample. The rearrangement uses TRBV5-1 and TRBJ1-1; D uncertain. Germline values: CDR1 SGHRS, CDR2 YFSETQ. This CDR3 spans 14 amino acids. DNA of the CDR3: TGCGCCAGCAGCTATGGAGGTATGAATACTGAAGCTTTCTTT. Encoded protein: CASSYGGMNTEAFF. Variable domain in full (rest from reference TRBV5-1 and TRBJ1-1): KAGVTQTPRYLIKTRGQQVTLSCSPISGHRSVSWYQQTPGQGLQFLFEYFSETQRNKGNFPGRFSGRQFSNSRSEMNVSTLELGDSALYLCASSYGGMNTEAFFGQGTRLTVV.

This clone has a handful of counts. The chain uses TRBV29-1 and TRBJ1-2; 7 bases align to TRBD1. V dropped 4 bases and J dropped 7; count of bases not matched to a gene: 3. The CDR3 totals 11 residues. The germline CDR1 and CDR2 sequences are SQVTM and ANQGSEA. This CDR3 is CSVAEGAGYTF. For the CDR3, the DNA is TGCAGCGTTGCAGAGGGGGCTGGCTACACCTTC.

V usage is TRBV27 and J usage is TRBJ2-3; 7 bases fit TRBD2. Germline values: CDR1 MNHEY, CDR2 SMNVEV (reference sequence). J was trimmed by 3 bases and V by 4 bases; bases with no gene match: 13. This CDR3 region has 17 residues. The CDR3 bases are TGTGCCAGCAGTTCCCCCTTCCGGGGGGAGAGGACAGATACGCAGTATTTT. Translated: CASSSPFRGERTDTQYF.

The chain employs TRBV16 and TRBJ2-2; D gene ambiguous. The CDR3 totals 13 residues. The germline CDR1 and CDR2 sequences are KGHSY and FQNENV. The V and J ends lost 3 bases and 6 bases respectively, with 8 bases between them. The CDR3 reads CASSQFQPGELFF. As DNA, the CDR3 is TGTGCCAGCAGCCAGTTCCAGCCCGGGGAGCTGTTTTTT.

The chain couples TRBV10-2 to TRBJ2-7, with D perhaps matching TRBD2 (6 bases). The V end lost 4 bases, the J end lost 0 bases, and 19 bases lay between the germline ends. Germline V CDR1 and CDR2: WSHSY, SAAADI. The CDR3 totals 17 residues. The CDR3 sequence is CASSGRELRERSYEQYF. The CDR3 nucleotides read TGCGCCAGCAGTGGGAGGGAGTTACGGGAGCGCTCCTACGAGCAGTACTTC.

The genes are TRBV27 and TRBJ1-5; 8 bases map to TRBD1. The CDR3 loop spans 19 amino acids. The V and J ends lost 5 bases and 2 bases, in that order; junction bases with no gene match: 17. Germline-derived CDR1 and CDR2 are MNHEY and SMNVEV (reference sequence). The CDR3 protein is CASSQRGQGGVDGNQPQHF. The CDR3 DNA is TGTGCCAGCAGTCAACGAGGACAGGGAGGGGTGGATGGCAATCAGCCCCAGCATTTT.